These T cell receptor beta chains were read from a single sample in a study of T cell repertoires in cytomegalovirus infection. From the reads, TCRdb called clonotypes with MiXCR, one entry per CDR3 protein. The sample consists of approximately 320,000 distinct CDR3 sequences, more than 8% of them appearing once. The sample taken for sequencing was PBMCs. The receptors here all came from a human donor in good health (CMV status not recorded). Some clones in this sample may be carry-over from other donors' samples. Both conserved end residues are part of each CDR3. A D gene is named only where the DNA matches it firmly. Clone sizes are given selectively: once, few, many, or a class where the clone is expanded.

d_call	clone_size	v_call	j_call	cdr3_aa	cdr3_nt
.	.	TRBV7-2	TRBJ2-1	CASSDRSSYNEQFF	TGTGCCAGCAGCGACAGGAGCTCCTACAATGAGCAGTTCTTC
.	few	TRBV4-2	TRBJ2-7	CASSQDLGADEQYF	TGTGCCAGCAGCCAAGATCTGGGAGCCGATGAGCAGTACTTC
.	.	TRBV20-1	TRBJ2-1	CSARDFERTSSYNEQFF	TGCAGTGCTAGAGATTTCGAGCGGACAAGCTCCTACAATGAGCAGTTCTTC
.	few	TRBV5-4	TRBJ2-1	CASSWGFEQFF	TGTGCCAGCAGCTGGGGATTTGAGCAGTTCTTC
.	many	TRBV7-9	TRBJ1-5	CASSFTGNNQPQHF	TGTGCCAGCAGCTTTACAGGGAACAATCAGCCCCAGCATTTT
TRBD1	.	TRBV20-1	TRBJ1-6	CSARRGTGVYESPLHF	TGCAGTGCTAGAAGGGGGACAGGGGTATATGAATCACCCCTCCACTTT
TRBD2	.	TRBV11-2	TRBJ2-1	CASSQGDRGLAGTEQFF	TGTGCCAGCAGCCAAGGGGATAGAGGACTAGCGGGAACTGAGCAGTTCTTC
TRBD1	many	TRBV7-2	TRBJ2-3	CASSLTGTGGNTDTQYF	TGTGCCAGCAGCTTAACCGGGACAGGGGGGAACACAGATACGCAGTATTTT
.	.	TRBV28	TRBJ1-2	CASSYEVGRGDGYTF	TGTGCCAGCAGCTACGAGGTGGGGCGGGGAGATGGCTACACCTTC
TRBD1	few	TRBV19	TRBJ2-1	CASSIEAGTGGEQFF	TGTGCCAGTAGTATAGAAGCCGGGACAGGGGGCGAGCAGTTCTTC
.	few	TRBV29-1	TRBJ2-2	CSVRTANTGELFF	TGCAGCGTTAGGACTGCGAACACCGGGGAGCTGTTTTTT
TRBD2	many	TRBV7-2	TRBJ2-2	CASSPRGLAESNTGELFF	TGTGCCAGCAGCCCCAGAGGACTAGCGGAGTCGAACACCGGGGAGCTGTTTTTT
.	.	TRBV12-3/TRBV12-4	TRBJ2-5	CASSSSGMAQYF	TGTGCCAGCAGTTCCAGCGGAATGGCCCAGTACTTC
.	many	TRBV7-2	TRBJ2-2	CASSSTPGTHTGELFF	TGTGCCAGCAGCTCAACTCCCGGGACCCACACCGGGGAGCTGTTTTTT
TRBD2	.	TRBV6-2/TRBV6-3	TRBJ2-1	CASRRLAEKQFF	TGTGCCAGCAGACGACTAGCCGAAAAGCAGTTCTTC
.	.	TRBV28	TRBJ2-2	CASRVRRVNTGKLFF	TGTGCCAGCAGGGTGAGGCGAGTGAACACCGGGAAGCTGTTTTTT
TRBD1	many	TRBV20-1	TRBJ1-2	CSARGRQGNYGYTF	TGCAGTGCTAGAGGGCGACAGGGAAACTATGGCTACACCTTC
.	.	TRBV9	TRBJ1-1	CASSTRTDFSTEAFF	TGTGCCAGCAGCACCCGGACAGATTTCTCCACTGAAGCTTTCTTT
.	.	TRBV18	TRBJ2-3	CASSPLSRTDTQYF	TGTGCCAGCTCGCCTCTGAGCCGGACAGATACGCAGTATTTT
TRBD2	.	TRBV10-3	TRBJ2-7	CAISDPYLAGGGYEQYF	TGTGCCATCAGTGACCCATATCTAGCGGGGGGGGGCTACGAGCAGTACTTC
TRBD2	.	TRBV6-2/TRBV6-3	TRBJ2-7	CASSYPEREASYEQYF	TGTGCCAGCAGTTACCCCGAGCGGGAGGCTTCCTACGAGCAGTACTTC
.	.	TRBV6-2/TRBV6-3	TRBJ2-1	CASGGDVHGEQFF	TGTGCCAGCGGCGGGGACGTTCATGGGGAGCAGTTCTTC
.	few	TRBV4-3	TRBJ2-3	CASSQEVSPDTQYF	TGCGCCAGCAGCCAAGAAGTGAGTCCAGATACGCAGTATTTT
.	many	TRBV28	TRBJ2-3	CASRNRDTQYF	TGTGCCAGCAGGAACCGAGATACGCAGTATTTT
TRBD1	many	TRBV7-9	TRBJ1-5	CASSPGGQGITPQHF	TGTGCCAGCAGCCCGGGGGGACAGGGGATTACGCCCCAGCATTTT
.	.	TRBV19	TRBJ2-1	CASSMGPGGNEQFF	TGTGCCAGTAGTATGGGTCCCGGGGGCAATGAGCAGTTCTTC
.	.	TRBV7-2	TRBJ1-1	CASSLAQGMAEAFF	TGTGCCAGCAGCTTAGCACAGGGAATGGCTGAAGCTTTCTTT
.	many	TRBV7-2	TRBJ2-3	CASSQGGFADTQYF	TGTGCCAGCAGCCAAGGGGGGTTCGCAGATACGCAGTATTTT
TRBD1	few	TRBV7-8	TRBJ2-2	CASSRWDSSNTGELFF	TGTGCCAGCAGCAGATGGGACAGCTCGAACACCGGGGAGCTGTTTTTT
.	many	TRBV7-2	TRBJ1-5	CASSLAYQPQHF	TGTGCCAGCAGCTTAGCGTATCAGCCCCAGCATTTT
.	.	TRBV4-1	TRBJ1-1	CASSHGRNTEAFF	TGCGCCAGCAGCCATGGAAGGAACACTGAAGCTTTCTTT
.	.	TRBV24-1	TRBJ1-2	CATSARNMGNYGYTF	TGTGCCACCAGCGCCCGAAATATGGGAAACTATGGCTACACCTTC
TRBD2	many	TRBV7-6	TRBJ2-1	CASSITSALFNEQFF	TGTGCCAGCAGCATAACTAGCGCTCTATTCAATGAGCAGTTCTTC
.	.	TRBV7-9	TRBJ1-6	CASSPSRGVESPLHF	TGTGCCAGCAGCCCGTCCAGGGGAGTGGAGTCACCCCTCCACTTT
.	few	TRBV7-9	TRBJ2-7	CASSLGIEQYF	TGTGCCAGCAGCTTAGGAATCGAGCAGTACTTC
.	many	TRBV12-3/TRBV12-4	TRBJ1-5	CASTSPLKVSNQPQHF	TGTGCCAGCACTTCCCCCTTGAAAGTAAGCAATCAGCCCCAGCATTTT
TRBD1	few	TRBV19	TRBJ1-5	CASSITPTGTGNQPQHF	TGTGCCAGTAGTATAACTCCGACAGGGACGGGCAATCAGCCCCAGCATTTT
.	many	TRBV7-2	TRBJ1-2	CASSPGGINGYTF	TGTGCCAGCAGTCCCGGAGGGATAAATGGCTACACCTTC
.	few	TRBV4-2	TRBJ1-1	CASSTSLWTEAFF	TGTGCCAGCAGCACTAGTTTGTGGACTGAAGCTTTCTTT
.	few	TRBV6-1	TRBJ1-4	CASKNGGPGNEKLFF	TGTGCCAGCAAGAATGGGGGGCCGGGTAATGAAAAACTGTTTTTT